This TCR beta chain was captured by sequencing in a study of blood T cells in healthy people across ages. Study information: About one barcoded beta molecule per two T cells was the capture yield of template switching. General study results and limits: In long-lived donors, naive CD4+ cell counts and diversity exceeded those of aged donors.

A remark on this clonotype: The antigen is unknown.

Next came a second PCR, run for about 7 to 12 cycles, which used a sample-barcoded 5' primer along with a J-beta primer mix. A template-switch adaptor with 12 random nucleotides tagged each cDNA molecule. TCRdb passed the 5' RACE reads through MiXCR, listing each CDR3 protein once. The sample includes nearly 800,000 distinct CDR3 sequences, approximately 53% of them seen just once. Trimming removed 2 bases from V and 4 bases from J, with 18 bases in between. The germline CDR1 and CDR2 sequences are KGHDR and SFDVKD. This CDR3 has 17 amino acids. This sequence joins TRBV24-1 and TRBJ2-3, with unresolved D. This sequence originates from a man aged 40-55 years in good health. The sequenced material came from blood. This chain's CDR3 is CATSDSGLPQPADTQYF. The CDR3 coding sequence is TGTGCCACCAGTGATTCCGGTTTGCCCCAACCGGCAGATACGCAGTATTTT.